The subject of this entry is one T cell receptor (beta chain). No antigen is known for it. These data originate in a study of cytomegalovirus exposure and HLA in healthy donors. The CDR3 is made up of 19 amino acids. General study findings and limits: With further analysis later on, most CMV-associated TCR beta chains appeared HLA-restricted. The only immune exposure information that was available was CMV serostatus. TCR beta sequences reportedly predicted most subjects' HLA-A and HLA-B alleles accurately.

The study ran its PCR with 60 Vbeta and 13 Jbeta primers. Sequencing used immunoSEQ multiplex PCR; TCRdb keeps in-frame clones, though not all of them. Altogether some 60,000 clones are present, approximately 80% being singletons, with the ten largest covering approximately 3.6%. This chain links TRBV12-1 with TRBJ2-7; the table names TRBD2, a call not compared with the DNA. TRBV12-1 is labeled a pseudogene. This TCR was recovered from a woman in her thirties or forties in good health and CMV-seronegative. The sample consisted of PBMCs. CDR3 protein: CASSFVGLAGGPKNYEQYF. The DNA of the CDR3 is TGTGCCAGCAGCTTTGTGGGACTAGCGGGAGGGCCTAAAAACTACGAGCAGTACTTC.